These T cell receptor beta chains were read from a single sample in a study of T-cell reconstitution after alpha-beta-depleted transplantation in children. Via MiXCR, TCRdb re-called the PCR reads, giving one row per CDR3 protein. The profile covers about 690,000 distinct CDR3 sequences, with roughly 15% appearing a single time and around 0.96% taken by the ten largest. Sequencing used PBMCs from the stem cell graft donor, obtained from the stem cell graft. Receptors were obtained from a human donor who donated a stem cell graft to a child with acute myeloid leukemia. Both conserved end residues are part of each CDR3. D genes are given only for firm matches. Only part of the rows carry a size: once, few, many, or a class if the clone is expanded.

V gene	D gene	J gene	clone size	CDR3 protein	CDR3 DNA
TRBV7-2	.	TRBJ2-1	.	CASSFGTWGNEQFF	TGTGCCAGCAGCTTCGGCACATGGGGGAATGAGCAGTTCTTC
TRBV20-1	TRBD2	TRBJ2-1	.	CSARLGLSSGVGNEQFF	TGCAGTGCTAGACTTGGGTTATCTAGCGGGGTTGGGAATGAGCAGTTCTTC
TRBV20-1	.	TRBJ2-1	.	CSASRGGLYNEQFF	TGCAGTGCCTCGAGAGGGGGACTTTACAATGAGCAGTTCTTC
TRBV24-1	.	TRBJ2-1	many	CATSDTAPYNEQFF	TGTGCCACCAGTGACACAGCGCCGTACAATGAGCAGTTCTTC
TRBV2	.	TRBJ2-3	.	CASSGPGMITTDTQYF	TGTGCCAGCAGTGGCCCGGGGATGATAACCACAGATACGCAGTATTTT
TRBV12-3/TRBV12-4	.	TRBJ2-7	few	CASGPPGAYEQYF	TGTGCCAGCGGCCCGCCGGGAGCCTACGAGCAGTACTTC
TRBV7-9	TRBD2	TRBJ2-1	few	CASSLSEREGEQFF	TGTGCCAGCAGCTTGAGCGAGCGGGAAGGTGAGCAGTTCTTC
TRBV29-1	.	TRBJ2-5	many	CSVVREETQYF	TGCAGCGTTGTAAGGGAGGAGACCCAGTACTTC
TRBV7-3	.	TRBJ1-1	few	CASKDNGVAFF	TGTGCCAGCAAGGACAACGGGGTAGCTTTCTTT
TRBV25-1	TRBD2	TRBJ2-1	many	CASSELLFLAGGDNEQFF	TGTGCCAGCAGTGAACTCCTCTTCCTAGCGGGGGGGGACAATGAGCAGTTCTTC
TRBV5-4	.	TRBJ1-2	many	CASSSRDSYGYTF	TGTGCCAGCAGCTCCAGGGATAGCTATGGCTACACCTTC
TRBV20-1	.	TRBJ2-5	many	CSAPLSGETQYF	TGCAGCGCTCCCCTCAGCGGAGAGACCCAGTACTTC
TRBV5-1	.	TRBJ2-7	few	CASSPHREPYEQYF	TGCGCCAGCAGCCCGCACCGGGAGCCCTACGAGCAGTACTTC
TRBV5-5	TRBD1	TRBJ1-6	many	CASSLVQGVNSPLHF	TGTGCCAGCAGCTTGGTTCAGGGGGTAAATTCACCCCTCCACTTT
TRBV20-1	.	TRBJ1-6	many	CSAPRTASSYNSPLHF	TGCAGTGCTCCACGGACCGCTAGCTCCTATAATTCACCCCTCCACTTT
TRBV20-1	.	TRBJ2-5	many	CSATSLAGEETQYF	TGCAGTGCTACCTCCCTAGCTGGCGAGGAGACCCAGTACTTC
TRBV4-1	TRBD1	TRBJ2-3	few	CASSQGTGVDTQYF	TGCGCCAGCAGCCAAGGAACAGGGGTAGATACGCAGTATTTT
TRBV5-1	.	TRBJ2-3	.	CASSLGIASDTQYF	TGCGCCAGCAGCTTGGGTATAGCCTCAGATACGCAGTATTTT
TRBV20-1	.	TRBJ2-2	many	CSARALWGTGELFF	TGCAGTGCTAGAGCGCTATGGGGCACCGGGGAGCTGTTTTTT
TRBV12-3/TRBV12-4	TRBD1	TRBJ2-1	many	CASSLGDRVGDEQFF	TGTGCCAGCAGTTTAGGGGACAGGGTAGGGGATGAGCAGTTCTTC
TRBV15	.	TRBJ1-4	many	CATSGYMKGKLFF	TGTGCCACCAGCGGATACATGAAGGGAAAACTGTTTTTT
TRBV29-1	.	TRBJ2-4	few	CSVFQGLKNIQYF	TGCAGCGTTTTCCAGGGCCTCAAAAACATTCAGTACTTC
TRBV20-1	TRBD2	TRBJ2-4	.	CSARSVAGGPGKNIQYF	TGCAGTGCACGGTCCGTAGCGGGGGGGCCGGGCAAAAACATTCAGTACTTC
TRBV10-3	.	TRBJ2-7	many	CAISVGSSYEQYF	TGTGCCATCAGTGTGGGCAGTTCCTACGAGCAGTACTTC
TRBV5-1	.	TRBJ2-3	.	CASRSGPSTDTQYF	TGCGCCAGCAGGTCGGGGCCGAGCACAGATACGCAGTATTTT
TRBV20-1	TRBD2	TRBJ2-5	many	CTLRGEETQYF	TGCACACTGCGGGGGGAAGAGACCCAGTACTTC
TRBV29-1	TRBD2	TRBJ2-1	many	CSALGGETSIDEQFF	TGCAGCGCGCTTGGGGGGGAGACCTCTATCGATGAGCAGTTCTTC
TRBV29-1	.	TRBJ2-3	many	CSVDDTQAVRTDTQYF	TGCAGCGTTGATGACACCCAGGCCGTACGCACAGATACGCAGTATTTT
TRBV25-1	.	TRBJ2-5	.	CASSPRDRAGIGETQYF	TGTGCCAGCAGTCCCCGGGACCGGGCAGGGATTGGGGAGACCCAGTACTTC
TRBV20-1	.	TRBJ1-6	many	CSARDDRRSSYNSPLHF	TGCAGTGCTAGAGATGACCGGCGAAGCTCCTATAATTCACCCCTCCACTTT
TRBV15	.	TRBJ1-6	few	CAIRDDYNSPLHF	TGTGCCATAAGGGACGATTATAATTCACCCCTCCACTTT
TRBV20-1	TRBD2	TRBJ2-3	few	CSASPGTSGGDYSTDTQYF	TGCAGTGCTAGTCCGGGGACTAGCGGGGGGGATTACAGCACAGATACGCAGTATTTT
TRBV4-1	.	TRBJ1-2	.	CASSQPPRAPIDGYTF	TGCGCCAGCAGCCAACCACCTCGGGCCCCTATAGATGGCTACACCTTC
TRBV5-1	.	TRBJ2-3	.	CASSLESSWGDTQYF	TGCGCCAGCAGCTTGGAAAGTTCCTGGGGAGATACGCAGTATTTT
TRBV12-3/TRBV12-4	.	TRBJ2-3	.	CASTHQVGTDTQYF	TGTGCCAGCACCCATCAAGTGGGCACAGATACGCAGTATTTT
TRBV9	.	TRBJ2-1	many	CASSVGRVGDAEQFF	TGTGCCAGCAGCGTAGGCAGGGTAGGAGATGCTGAGCAGTTCTTC
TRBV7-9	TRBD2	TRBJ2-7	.	CASSPYGGTEQYF	TGTGCCAGCAGCCCCTACGGGGGGACCGAGCAGTACTTC
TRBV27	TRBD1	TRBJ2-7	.	CASRSRDRYEQYF	TGTGCCAGCAGATCAAGGGACAGATACGAGCAGTACTTC
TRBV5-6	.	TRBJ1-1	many	CASSLRKGGYTEAFF	TGTGCCAGCAGCCTGAGAAAGGGGGGGTACACTGAAGCTTTCTTT
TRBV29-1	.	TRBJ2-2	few	CSVAGTPGELFF	TGCAGCGTTGCGGGGACTCCCGGGGAGCTGTTTTTT
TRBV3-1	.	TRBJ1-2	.	CASSLSNYGYTF	TGTGCCAGCAGCCTTTCTAACTATGGCTACACCTTC
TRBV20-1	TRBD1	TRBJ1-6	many	CSARRGDRGRSPLHF	TGCAGTGCTAGGAGGGGGGACAGGGGAAGATCACCCCTCCACTTT
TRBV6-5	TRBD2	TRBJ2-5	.	CASSYERLAGQETQYF	TGTGCCAGCAGTTACGAGAGACTAGCGGGCCAAGAGACCCAGTACTTC
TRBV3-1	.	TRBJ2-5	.	CASSPQSETQYF	TGTGCCAGCAGCCCCCAGTCGGAGACCCAGTACTTC
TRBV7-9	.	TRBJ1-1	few	CASSLMMGGSTEAFF	TGTGCCAGCAGCTTAATGATGGGCGGAAGCACTGAAGCTTTCTTT
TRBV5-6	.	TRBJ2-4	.	CASSLQAKNIQYF	TGTGCCAGCAGCTTGCAGGCCAAAAACATTCAGTACTTC
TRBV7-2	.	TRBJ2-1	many	CASSRTAQSYNEQFF	TGTGCCAGCAGCCGGACGGCTCAAAGTTACAATGAGCAGTTCTTC
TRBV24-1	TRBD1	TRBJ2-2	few	CATTGETGELFF	TGTGCCACGACAGGGGAGACCGGGGAGCTGTTTTTT
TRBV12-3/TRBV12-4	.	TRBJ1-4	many	CASSLGGKLFF	TGTGCCAGCAGTTTGGGGGGAAAACTGTTTTTT